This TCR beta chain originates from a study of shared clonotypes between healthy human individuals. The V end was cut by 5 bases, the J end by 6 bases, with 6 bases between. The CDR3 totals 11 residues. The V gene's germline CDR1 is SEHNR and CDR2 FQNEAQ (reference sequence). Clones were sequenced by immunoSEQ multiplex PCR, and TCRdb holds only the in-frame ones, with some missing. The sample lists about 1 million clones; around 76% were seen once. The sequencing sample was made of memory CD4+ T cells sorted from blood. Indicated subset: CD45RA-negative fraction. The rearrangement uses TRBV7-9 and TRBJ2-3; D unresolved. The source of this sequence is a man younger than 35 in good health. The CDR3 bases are TGTGCCAGCAGCCCCGTTGATACGCAGTATTTT. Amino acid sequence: CASSPVDTQYF.